This T cell receptor (beta chain) came from a study of T cell responses to AZD1222 COVID-19 vaccine (dated by TCRdb to about 2021). About the full investigation: Because spike-specific TCR depth and breadth did not differ between the two schedules, AZD1222 recipients who got a second dose at roughly 4 weeks were pooled with those who got a second dose at roughly 12 weeks. TCR sequencing covered 230 or so trial participants: nearly 210 given two doses of AZD1222 and approximately 26 given two doses of MenACWY control vaccine. Trial participants were enrolled by age into subgroups of 18-55, 56-69 and 70-plus years, and 148, 28 and 57 TCR-sequenced participants, respectively, were included in these subgroups.

A word on this clone: Its antigen remains unidentified. One base away there is no much larger clone; base qualities are not given.

The CDR3 goes from the cysteine to the phenylalanine over 13 residues. The retained sequence is limited to the CDR3, 39 bases, with the frame set at the first base. At the junction V is shortened by 4 bases and J by 5 bases, with 9 bases in between. What the study reported, not specific to this receptor: Vaccine-associated CD4 TCRs spanned the whole spike protein, with dominant responses in regions 160-218 and 743-854. A significant rise in spike-specific TCR breadth and depth was observed after two AZD1222 doses relative to day 0 and relative to MenACWY recipients. The 56-69-year group was small, and its depth increase did not reach significance, likely because of low power. Epitopes outside the regions mutated in the B.1.351 and B.1.1.7 variants were reportedly recognized by nearly half of the unique spike-specific TCRs. Only six AZD1222 recipients were SARS-CoV-2 seropositive at baseline, limiting conclusions about previously exposed vaccinees. Because no samples from the day 14 peak response were available, repertoires could be characterized only after the peak T cell response. Most participants were white British and females outnumbered males, and the authors suggested that clonal diversity may have been underestimated.

The CDR3 regions of human TCRbeta chains were analyzed by immunosequencing. The source study handled its data this way. Repertoire TCRs were checked for matches against a reference library of SARS-CoV-2-specific TCRs that had been generated using the MIRA antigen-specificity platform. Breadth meant the fraction of unique TCRs that were SARS-CoV-2-associated, whereas depth meant the fraction of total T cells that were SARS-CoV-2-associated. Using the MIRA data, every spike-specific TCR was mapped to the spike region that the TCR reacted to and assigned to either a CD4 or a CD8 class. Log10-transformed breadth and depth values were compared by one-way ANOVA with Sidak's multiple comparisons tests. The table was pulled from immuneACCESS by TCRdb, which kept in-frame rearrangements only. Such tables lose some clones; where checked, under half of the loss comes from unresolved V genes, and the rest has no known cause. That table supplies the V and J calls and clone size; D and trimming were determined from the DNA. The sample table holds over 100,000 clones, of which just over 85% were seen once. Jointly, the top ten make up about 20% of the sample.

According to the study, the label for this sample's time point signals: baseline before first vaccination. Vaccinee samples came from UK trials COV001 and COV002, including a single-blind randomized controlled phase 2/3 trial of AZD1222 (ChAdOx1 nCoV-19) in healthy adults. For TCRbeta chain sequencing, PBMC samples were collected from trial participants at day 0 and at day 28 after the second dose. The sequence links TRBV12-3 or TRBV12-4 to TRBJ2-1; the D gene cannot be resolved reliably. The clonotype comes from an adult in good health. The sequencing here drew on peripheral blood, taken on day 0 of AZD1222 vaccination. The bases are TGTGCCAGCAGTTCACCCTATGACAATGAGCAGTTCTTC. The resulting protein is CASSSPYDNEQFF.